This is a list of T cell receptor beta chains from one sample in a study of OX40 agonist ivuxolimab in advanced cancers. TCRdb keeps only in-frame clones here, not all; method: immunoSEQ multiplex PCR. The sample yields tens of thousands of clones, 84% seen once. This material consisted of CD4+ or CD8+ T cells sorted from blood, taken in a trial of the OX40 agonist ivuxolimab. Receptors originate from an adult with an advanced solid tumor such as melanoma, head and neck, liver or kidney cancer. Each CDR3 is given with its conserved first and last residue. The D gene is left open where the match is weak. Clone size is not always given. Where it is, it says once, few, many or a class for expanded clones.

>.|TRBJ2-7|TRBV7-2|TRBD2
TGTGCCAGCAGCACCACTAGCGGGGGGGTTAACGAGCAGTACTTC
CASSTTSGGVNEQYF
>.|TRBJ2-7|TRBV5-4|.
TGTGCCAGCAGCCGGGGGGCAGGGGGCGCTTTATACGAGCAGTACTTC
CASSRGAGGALYEQYF
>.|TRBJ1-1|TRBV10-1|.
TGCGCCAGCAGTGGTACGACCTTCACTGAAGCTTTCTTT
CASSGTTFTEAFF
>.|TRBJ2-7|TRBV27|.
TGTGCCAGCGTTTCCCTGCGATTAGGGGCGCGAGAGCAGTACTTC
CASVSLRLGAREQYF
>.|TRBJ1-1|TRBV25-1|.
TGTGCCAGCAGTGAATCCCGGACCTGGACTGAAGCTTTCTTT
CASSESRTWTEAFF
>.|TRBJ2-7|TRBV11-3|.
TGTGCCAGCAGCCCACAACAGGGTTACGAGCAGTACTTC
CASSPQQGYEQYF
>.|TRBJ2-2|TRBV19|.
TGTGCCAGTAGTATGCTCGTCCGGGCCGGGGAGCTGTTTTTT
CASSMLVRAGELFF
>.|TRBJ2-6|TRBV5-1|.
TGCGCCAGCAGCCGCCGGGAGTACGCTGGGGCCAACGTCCTGACTTTC
CASSRREYAGANVLTF
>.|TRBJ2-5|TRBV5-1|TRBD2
TGCGCCAGCAGCTTGCTTAGCGGGGGGGCTGAGACCCAGTACTTC
CASSLLSGGAETQYF
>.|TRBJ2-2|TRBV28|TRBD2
TGTGCCAGCAGTCCGCCGGGACTAGAGGGCACCGGGGAGCTGTTTTTT
CASSPPGLEGTGELFF
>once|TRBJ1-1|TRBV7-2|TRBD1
TGTGCCAGCAGCCCTACCCCGACAGGGGGCGCGACTGAAGCTTTCTTT
CASSPTPTGGATEAFF
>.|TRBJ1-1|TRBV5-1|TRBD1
TGCGCCAGCAGCCCCGGGACAGGGAACACTGAAGCTTTCTTT
CASSPGTGNTEAFF
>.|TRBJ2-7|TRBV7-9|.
TGTGCCAGCAGCCCTAGCCCACAGGGTCCGGGGGAGCAGTACTTC
CASSPSPQGPGEQYF
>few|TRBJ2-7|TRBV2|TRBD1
TGTGCCAGCATGGGGACAGGGCGGAACGAGCAGTACTTC
CASMGTGRNEQYF
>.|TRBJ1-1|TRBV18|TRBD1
TGTGCCAGCTCACCACCACAGGGGATCACTGAAGCTTTCTTT
CASSPPQGITEAFF
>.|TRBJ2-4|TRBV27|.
TGTGCCAGCAGTTCAACGGTAGCCAAAAACATTCAGTACTTC
CASSSTVAKNIQYF
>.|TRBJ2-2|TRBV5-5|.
TGTGCCAGCAGCTTGATGACAGGCATCACCGGGGAGCTGTTTTTT
CASSLMTGITGELFF
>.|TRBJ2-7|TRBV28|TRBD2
TGTGCCAGCAGCAGGACTAGTTTGTACGAGCAGTACTTC
CASSRTSLYEQYF
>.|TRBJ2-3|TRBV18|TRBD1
TGTGCCAGCTCACCGTCGGGACAGGCTAGCACAGATACGCAGTATTTT
CASSPSGQASTDTQYF
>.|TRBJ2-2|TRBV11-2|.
TGTGCCAGCAGCTTAGCCGCAGAAACCGGGGAGCTGTTTTTT
CASSLAAETGELFF
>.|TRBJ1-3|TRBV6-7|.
TGTGCCAGCAGTTACTCTTCCGCAGGGGCGGGAAACACCATATATTTT
CASSYSSAGAGNTIYF
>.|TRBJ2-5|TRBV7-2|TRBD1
TGTGCCAGCAGCTCCAACAGGGGCCAAGAGACCCAGTACTTC
CASSSNRGQETQYF
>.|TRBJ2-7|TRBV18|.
TGTGCCAGCTCACCACGGGGACACGGATCCTACGAGCAGTACTTC
CASSPRGHGSYEQYF
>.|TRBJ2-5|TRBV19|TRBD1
TGTGCCAGTAGTCCGGGGACAGGGGCGCAGACCCAGTACTTC
CASSPGTGAQTQYF
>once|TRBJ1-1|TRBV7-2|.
TGTGCCAGCAGCTTAATCCCACAGGGAATGAACACTGAAGCTTTCTTT
CASSLIPQGMNTEAFF
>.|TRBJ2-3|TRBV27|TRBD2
TGTGCCACCAAAGGTGGGAGCGGGAGGGCCGCAGATACGCAGTATTTT
CATKGGSGRAADTQYF
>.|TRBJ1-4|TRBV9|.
TGTGCCAGCAGCGTAGGGTTAGAAGATGAAAAACTGTTTTTT
CASSVGLEDEKLFF
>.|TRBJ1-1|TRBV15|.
TGTGCCACCAGCAGAGTAGGGCTGAACACTGAAGCTTTCTTT
CATSRVGLNTEAFF
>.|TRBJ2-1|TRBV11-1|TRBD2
TGTGCCAGCAGCTTAGTTGGGACTAAGTTGTCCGGTGAGCAGTTCTTC
CASSLVGTKLSGEQFF
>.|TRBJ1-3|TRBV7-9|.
TGTGCCAGCAGCTGGCAGGGGAGAAACACCATATATTTT
CASSWQGRNTIYF
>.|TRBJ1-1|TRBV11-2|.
TGTGCCAGCAGCTTAGAATGGCGGCATAAGAACACTGAAGCTTTCTTT
CASSLEWRHKNTEAFF
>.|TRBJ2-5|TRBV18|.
TGTGCCAGCTCACCACCGGCTATTACAGTACAAGAGACCCAGTACTTC
CASSPPAITVQETQYF
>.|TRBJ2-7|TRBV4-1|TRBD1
TGCGCCAGCAGCGAAGCCTCCGGGACAGGGTTTAACGAGCAGTACTTC
CASSEASGTGFNEQYF
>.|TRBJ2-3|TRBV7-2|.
TGTGCCAGCAGCTTAAGGGTGGATACGCAGTATTTT
CASSLRVDTQYF
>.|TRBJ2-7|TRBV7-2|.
TGTGCCAGCAGCTTAAATCGGGGGAGCTACGAGCAGTACTTC
CASSLNRGSYEQYF
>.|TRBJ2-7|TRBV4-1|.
TGCGCCAGCAGCCAAGAACAGAATGGCGACGAGCAGTACTTC
CASSQEQNGDEQYF
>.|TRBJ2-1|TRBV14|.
TGTGCCAGCAGTCCCATAGCCTTTCCTTCCTACAATGAGCAGTTCTTC
CASSPIAFPSYNEQFF
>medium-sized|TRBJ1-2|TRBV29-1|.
TGCAGCGTTGCCGTCGGCAGGAGGGGCTACACCTTC
CSVAVGRRGYTF
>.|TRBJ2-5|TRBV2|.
TGTGCCAGCAGGTATAGCAAAGAGACCCAGTACTTC
CASRYSKETQYF
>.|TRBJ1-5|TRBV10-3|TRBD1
TGTGCCATCAGTGGATCCGGGACAGGGGGCAATCAGCCCCAGCATTTT
CAISGSGTGGNQPQHF
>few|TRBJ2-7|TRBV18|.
TGTGCCAGCTCACCACCAGAGAGCCGCAAGCAGTACTTC
CASSPPESRKQYF
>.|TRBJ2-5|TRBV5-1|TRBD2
TGCGCCAGCACGACTAGCGGGAGGGTAGAAGAGACCCAGTACTTC
CASTTSGRVEETQYF
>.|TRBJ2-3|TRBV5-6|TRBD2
TGTGCCAGCAGCTCGGGTTTCTATCGGGGGGACACAGATACGCAGTATTTT
CASSSGFYRGDTDTQYF
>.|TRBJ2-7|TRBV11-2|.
TGTGCCAGCAGCTCGTCCGGACAGCTATACGAGCAGTACTTC
CASSSSGQLYEQYF
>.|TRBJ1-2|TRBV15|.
TGTGCCACCAGCAGAGATTGGGGGACTACCCTCGGCTACACCTTC
CATSRDWGTTLGYTF
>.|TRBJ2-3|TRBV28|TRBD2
TGTGCCAGCAGTTCCCCGGGACTAGCGGGGGGGGATACGCAGTATTTT
CASSSPGLAGGDTQYF
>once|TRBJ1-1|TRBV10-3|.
TGTGCCATCAGTGAGTCCCGGGATTCCGAAGCTTTCTTT
CAISESRDSEAFF
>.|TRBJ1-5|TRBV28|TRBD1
TGTGCCAGCAGTTTAAGACAGGGAGGGGGTCAGCCCCAGCATTTT
CASSLRQGGGQPQHF
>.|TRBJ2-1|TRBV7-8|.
TGTGCCAGCAGCAGCGCCCGTCAGCGGATCTCCTACAATGAGCAGTTCTTC
CASSSARQRISYNEQFF
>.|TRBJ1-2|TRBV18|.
TGTGCCAGCTCACATGCCACCGGGATCCCGGACTATGGCTACACCTTC
CASSHATGIPDYGYTF
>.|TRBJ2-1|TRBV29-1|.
TGCAGCGTTGAGTCGTCTAGGTATTACAATGAGCAGTTCTTC
CSVESSRYYNEQFF
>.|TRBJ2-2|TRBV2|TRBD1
TGTGCCAGCACCTTAGGGACAGTTCACACCGGGGAGCTGTTTTTT
CASTLGTVHTGELFF
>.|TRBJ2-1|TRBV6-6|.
TGTGCCAGCAGCTGGGGCTCCCGAGGGGATGAGCAGTTCTTC
CASSWGSRGDEQFF
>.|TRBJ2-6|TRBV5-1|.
TGCGCCAGCAGCTTGGAACGGCCCTCTGGGGCCAACGTCCTGACTTTC
CASSLERPSGANVLTF
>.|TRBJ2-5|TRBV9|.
TGTGCCAGCAGCTCTCCCGCCTTTGGGTTTCAAGAGACCCAGTACTTC
CASSSPAFGFQETQYF
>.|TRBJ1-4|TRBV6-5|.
TGTGCCAGCATGTGGCGGTCTAATGAAAAACTGTTTTTT
CASMWRSNEKLFF
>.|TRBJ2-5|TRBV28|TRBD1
TGTGCCAGCAGGATGACAGGGGAAGGGACCCAGTACTTC
CASRMTGEGTQYF
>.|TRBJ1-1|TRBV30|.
TGTGCCTGGAGTGTACTTACGAACACTGAAGCTTTCTTT
CAWSVLTNTEAFF
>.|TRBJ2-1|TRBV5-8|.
TGTGCCAGCAGCTTGGGGACTTACAATGAGCAGTTCTTC
CASSLGTYNEQFF
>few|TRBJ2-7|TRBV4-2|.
TGTGCCAGCAGCCAAGGTTCACAGGGATCCTACGAGCAGTACTTC
CASSQGSQGSYEQYF